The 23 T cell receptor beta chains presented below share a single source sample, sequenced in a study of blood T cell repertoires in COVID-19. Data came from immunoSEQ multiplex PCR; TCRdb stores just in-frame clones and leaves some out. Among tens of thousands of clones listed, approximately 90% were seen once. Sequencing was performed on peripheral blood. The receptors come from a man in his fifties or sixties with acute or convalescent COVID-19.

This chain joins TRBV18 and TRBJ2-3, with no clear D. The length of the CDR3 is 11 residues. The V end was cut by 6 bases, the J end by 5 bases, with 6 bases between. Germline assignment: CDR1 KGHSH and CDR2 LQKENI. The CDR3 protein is CASSPGDTQYF. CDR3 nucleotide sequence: TGTGCCAGCTCTCCGGGAGATACGCAGTATTTT. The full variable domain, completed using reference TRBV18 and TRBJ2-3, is NAGVMQNPRHLVRRRGQEARLRCSPMKGHSHVYWYRQLPEEGLKFMVYLQKENIIDESGMPKERFSAEFPKEGPSILRIQQVVRGDSAAYFCASSPGDTQYFGPGTRLTVL.

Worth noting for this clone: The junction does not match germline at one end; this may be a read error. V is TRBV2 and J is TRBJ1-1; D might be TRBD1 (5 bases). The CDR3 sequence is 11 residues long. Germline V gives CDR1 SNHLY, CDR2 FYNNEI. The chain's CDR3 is CASSAFYDSLF. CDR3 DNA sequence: TGTGCCAGCAGTGCCTTTTATGACAGTCTCTTT.

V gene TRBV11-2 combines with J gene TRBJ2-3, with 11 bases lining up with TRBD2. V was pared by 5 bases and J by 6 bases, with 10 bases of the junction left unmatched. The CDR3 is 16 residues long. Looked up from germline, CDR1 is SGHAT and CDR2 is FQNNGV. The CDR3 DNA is TGTGCCAGCAGCAGAACTAGCGGGGGTGTCAGGGATACGCAGTATTTT. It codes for CASSRTSGGVRDTQYF. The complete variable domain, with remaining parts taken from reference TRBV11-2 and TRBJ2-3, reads EAGVAQSPRYKIIEKRQSVAFWCNPISGHATLYWYQQILGQGPKLLIQFQNNGVVDDSQLPKDRFSAERLKGVDSTLKIQPAKLEDSAVYLCASSRTSGGVRDTQYFGPGTRLTVL.

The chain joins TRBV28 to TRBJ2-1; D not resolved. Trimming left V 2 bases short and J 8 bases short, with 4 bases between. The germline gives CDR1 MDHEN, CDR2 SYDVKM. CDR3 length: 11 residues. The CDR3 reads CASSLLHEQFF. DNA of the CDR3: TGTGCCAGCAGTTTACTCCATGAGCAGTTCTTC.

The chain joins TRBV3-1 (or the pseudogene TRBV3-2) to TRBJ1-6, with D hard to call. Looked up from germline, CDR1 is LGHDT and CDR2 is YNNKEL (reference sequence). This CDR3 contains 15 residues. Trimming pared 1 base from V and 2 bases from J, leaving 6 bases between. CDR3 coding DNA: TGTGCCAGCAGCCAAGGGCTCGCCTATAATTCACCCCTCCACTTT. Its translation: CASSQGLAYNSPLHF.

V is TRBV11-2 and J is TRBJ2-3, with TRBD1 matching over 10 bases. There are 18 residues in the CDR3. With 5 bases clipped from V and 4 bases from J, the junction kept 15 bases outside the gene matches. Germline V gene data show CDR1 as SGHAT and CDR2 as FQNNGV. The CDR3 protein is CASSRRKSGTGEADTQYF. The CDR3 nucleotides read TGTGCCAGCAGCCGACGAAAATCCGGGACAGGGGAGGCAGATACGCAGTATTTT.

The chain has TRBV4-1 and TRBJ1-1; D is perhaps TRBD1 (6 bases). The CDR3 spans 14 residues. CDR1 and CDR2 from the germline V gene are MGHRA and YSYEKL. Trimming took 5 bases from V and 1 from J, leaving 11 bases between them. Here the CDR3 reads CASSYRDTNTEAFF. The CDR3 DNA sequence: TGCGCCAGCAGCTACAGGGACACGAACACTGAAGCTTTCTTT.

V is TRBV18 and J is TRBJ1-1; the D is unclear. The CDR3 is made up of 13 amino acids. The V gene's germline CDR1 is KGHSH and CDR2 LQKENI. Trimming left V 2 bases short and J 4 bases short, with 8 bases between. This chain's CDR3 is CASSPATGTEAFF. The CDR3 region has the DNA TGTGCCAGCTCACCAGCCACGGGCACTGAAGCTTTCTTT.

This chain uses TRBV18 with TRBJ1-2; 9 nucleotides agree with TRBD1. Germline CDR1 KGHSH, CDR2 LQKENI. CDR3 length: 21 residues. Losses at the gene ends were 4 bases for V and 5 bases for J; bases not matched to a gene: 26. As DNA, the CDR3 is TGTGCCAGCTCACTACTGGGCACAGGGGGCGCCGGGAGTTTGTTTTTGTATGGCTACACCTTC. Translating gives CASSLLGTGGAGSLFLYGYTF.

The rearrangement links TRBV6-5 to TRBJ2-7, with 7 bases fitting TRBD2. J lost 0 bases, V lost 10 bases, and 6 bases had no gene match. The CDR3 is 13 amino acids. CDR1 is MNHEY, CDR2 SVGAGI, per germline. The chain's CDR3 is CATLADNSYEQYF. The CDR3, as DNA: TGTGCCACCCTAGCGGACAACTCCTACGAGCAGTACTTC.

The DNA of the CDR3 is TGTGCCAGCAGCCGAGACAGAAACAATCAGCCCCAGCATTTT. It encodes CASSRDRNNQPQHF. The chain employs TRBV7-9 and TRBJ1-5; D is perhaps TRBD1 (5 bases). The CDR3 length is 14 residues. V was shortened by 5 bases and J by 3 bases, with 11 bases between the two germline ends. CDR1 and CDR2 (germline): SEHNR, FQNEAQ (reference sequence).

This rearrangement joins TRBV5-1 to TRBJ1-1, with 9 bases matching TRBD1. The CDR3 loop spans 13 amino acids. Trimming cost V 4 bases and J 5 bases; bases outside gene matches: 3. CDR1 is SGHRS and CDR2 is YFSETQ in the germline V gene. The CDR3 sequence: CASSQQGATEAFF. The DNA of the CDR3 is TGCGCCAGCAGCCAACAGGGGGCAACTGAAGCTTTCTTT.

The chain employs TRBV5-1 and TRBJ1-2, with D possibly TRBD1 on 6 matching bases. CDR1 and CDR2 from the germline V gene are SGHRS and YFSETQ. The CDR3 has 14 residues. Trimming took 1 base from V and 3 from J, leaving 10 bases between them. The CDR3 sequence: CASSLSGGDYGYTF. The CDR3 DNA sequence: TGCGCCAGCAGCTTGTCGGGGGGCGACTATGGCTACACCTTC.

CDR3 in amino acids: CASSPEGRDQPQHF. As DNA, the CDR3 is TGTGCCAGCTCACCGGAGGGTCGGGATCAGCCCCAGCATTTT. This chain links TRBV18 with TRBJ1-5; D is undetermined. V was cut by 3 bases and J by 5 bases, with 11 bases left in between. The germline V gene has CDR1 KGHSH and CDR2 LQKENI. The length of the CDR3 is 14 residues.

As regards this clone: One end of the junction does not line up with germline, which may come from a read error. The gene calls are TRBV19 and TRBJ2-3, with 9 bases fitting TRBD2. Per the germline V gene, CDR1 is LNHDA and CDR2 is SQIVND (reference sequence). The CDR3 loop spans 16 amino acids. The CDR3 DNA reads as TGTGCCAGTAGCCTTAGCGGGGGAACCAGCACAGATACGCGGTATTTT. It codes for CASSLSGGTSTDTRYF.

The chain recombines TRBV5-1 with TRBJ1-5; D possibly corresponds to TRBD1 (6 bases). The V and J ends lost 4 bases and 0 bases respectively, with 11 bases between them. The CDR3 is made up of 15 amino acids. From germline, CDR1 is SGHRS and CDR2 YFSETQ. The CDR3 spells CASSLTGYSNQPQHF. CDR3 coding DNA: TGCGCCAGCAGCCTAACAGGGTATAGCAATCAGCCCCAGCATTTT.

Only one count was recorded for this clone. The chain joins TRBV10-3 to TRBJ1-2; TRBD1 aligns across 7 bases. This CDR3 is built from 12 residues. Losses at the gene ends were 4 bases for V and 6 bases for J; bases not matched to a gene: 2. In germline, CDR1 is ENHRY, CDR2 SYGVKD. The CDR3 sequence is CAISGQGDGYTF. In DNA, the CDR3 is TGTGCCATCAGTGGACAGGGAGATGGCTACACCTTC.

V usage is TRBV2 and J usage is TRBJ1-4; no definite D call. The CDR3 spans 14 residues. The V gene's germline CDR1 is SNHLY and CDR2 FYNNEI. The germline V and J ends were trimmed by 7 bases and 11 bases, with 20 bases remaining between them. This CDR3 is CASTRGNYEEKLFF. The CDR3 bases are TGTGCCAGCACGCGGGGAAACTATGAGGAGAAACTGTTTTTT. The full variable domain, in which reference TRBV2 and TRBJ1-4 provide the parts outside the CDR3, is EPEVTQTPSHQVTQMGQEVILRCVPISNHLYFYWYRQILGQKVEFLVSFYNNEISEKSEIFDDQFSVERPDGSNFTLKIRSTKLEDSAMYFCASTRGNYEEKLFFGSGTQLSVL.

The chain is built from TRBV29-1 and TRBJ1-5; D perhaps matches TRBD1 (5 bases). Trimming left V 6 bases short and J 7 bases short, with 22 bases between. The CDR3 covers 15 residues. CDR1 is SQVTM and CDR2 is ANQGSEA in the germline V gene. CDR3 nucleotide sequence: TGCAGCGTCACACTGGGGGGAAGCGCGTACCAGCCCCAGCATTTT. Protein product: CSVTLGGSAYQPQHF.

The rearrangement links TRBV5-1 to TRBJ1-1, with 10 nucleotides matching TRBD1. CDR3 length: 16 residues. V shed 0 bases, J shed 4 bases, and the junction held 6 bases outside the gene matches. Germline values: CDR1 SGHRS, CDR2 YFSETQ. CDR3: CASSLGQGAQITEAFF. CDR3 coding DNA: TGCGCCAGCAGCTTGGGACAGGGGGCTCAAATCACTGAAGCTTTCTTT.

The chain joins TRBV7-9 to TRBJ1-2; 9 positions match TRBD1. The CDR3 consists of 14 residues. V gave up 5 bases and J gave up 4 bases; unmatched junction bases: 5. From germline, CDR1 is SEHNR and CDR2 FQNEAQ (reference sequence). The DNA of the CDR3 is TGTGCCAGCAGCAGGGACAGGGCATCCTATGGCTACACCTTC. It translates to CASSRDRASYGYTF.

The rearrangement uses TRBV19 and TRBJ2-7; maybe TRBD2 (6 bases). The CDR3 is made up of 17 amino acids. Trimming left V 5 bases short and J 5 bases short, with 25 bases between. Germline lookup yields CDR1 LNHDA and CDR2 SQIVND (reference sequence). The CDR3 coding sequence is TGTGCCAGTAGTTTATTCACCAGATCCTCAGGGAGGCACGAGCAGTACTTC. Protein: CASSLFTRSSGRHEQYF.

The DNA for the CDR3 is TGTGCCAGCAGCTCTAGAAGCGGACAGGATAGAATTGAGCAGTTCTTC. This gives the protein CASSSRSGQDRIEQFF. The rearrangement uses TRBV7-2 and TRBJ2-1; 7 bases line up with TRBD1. CDR1 SGHTA and CDR2 FQGNSA come from the germline V gene. V lost 4 bases to trimming and J lost 9 bases; unmatched junction nucleotides: 15. There are 16 residues in the CDR3.